This passage covers 12 T cell receptor beta chains from one sample sequenced in a study of T cells in localized non-small cell lung cancer. The protocol was immunoSEQ multiplex PCR, while the TCRdb copy is restricted to in-frame clones and leaves out a portion. The data contain some 2,500 clones, 28% of them seen just once; the ten biggest clones take up approximately 8%. This specimen was lung tumor tissue, taken before any cancer treatment. These receptors came from a man aged 40 to 70 with stage II squamous cell lung carcinoma.

V gene TRBV6-8 combines with J gene TRBJ2-6; D not certain. In germline, CDR1 is MNHGY, CDR2 SAAAGT. The CDR3 loop spans 16 amino acids. V was shortened by 4 bases and J by 0 bases, with 10 bases between the two germline ends. The CDR3 here is CASSSRHDSGANVLTF. The CDR3 nucleotides are TGTGCCAGCAGTTCAAGACATGACTCTGGGGCCAACGTCCTGACTTTC.

CDR3 region: CASSQNEGSYEQFF. CDR3 nucleotides: TGTGCCAGCTCACAAAACGAGGGTTCATACGAGCAGTTCTTC. V usage is TRBV18 and J usage is TRBJ2-1, with D possibly TRBD2 on 5 matching bases. V was trimmed by 4 bases and J by 10 bases, leaving 17 bases between them. The CDR3 loop spans 14 amino acids. From germline, CDR1 is KGHSH and CDR2 LQKENI.

This clone occurred once. The chain combines TRBV19 with TRBJ1-5; perhaps TRBD1 as D (6 bases). V shed 4 bases and J shed 0 bases, with 22 bases lying between them. Germline V gene lookup returns CDR1 LNHDA and CDR2 SQIVND (reference sequence). This CDR3 region has 19 residues. The DNA of the CDR3 is TGTGCCAGTAGTAAGAGTGGAGGGAGAGGGGGGATTAGCAATCAGCCCCAGCATTTT. This gives the protein CASSKSGGRGGISNQPQHF.

V gene TRBV7-5 combines with J gene TRBJ2-1; the table's D call, TRBD2, has no DNA check behind it. TRBV7-5 constitutes a pseudogene. The CDR3 length is 14 residues. This chain's CDR3 is CASSPWTSGGEQFF. CDR3 coding DNA: TGTGCCAGCAGCCCATGGACTAGCGGGGGAGAGCAGTTCTTC.

This clone was seen a handful of times. J is TRBJ1-1 and V is TRBV18; D perhaps matches TRBD1 (5 bases). CDR3 length: 13 amino acids. Germline CDR1 is KGHSH and CDR2 is LQKENI. Trimming took off 2 bases at V and 3 bases at J, with 7 bases between the two ends. CDR3 sequence (DNA): TGTGCCAGCTCACCAGGGGGGGACACTGAAGCTTTCTTT. This gives the protein CASSPGGDTEAFF.

The CDR3 DNA reads TGTGCCAGCAGCCAATCAAGAGTCCTAGCGCCCCAAGAGACCCAGTACTTC. As protein: CASSQSRVLAPQETQYF. The chain combines TRBV14 with TRBJ2-5, with D maybe TRBD2 (6 bases). Germline-derived CDR1 and CDR2 are SGHDN and FVKESK. Trimming removed 2 bases at V and 1 base at J, with 17 bases between. The CDR3 totals 17 residues.

A few counts support this clone. The gene calls are TRBV10-2 and TRBJ2-2; 8 nucleotides agree with TRBD2. Germline loops: CDR1 WSHSY, CDR2 SAAADI. The CDR3 length is 14 residues. Trimming took 4 bases from V and 4 from J; bases not matched to a gene: 2. CDR3 bases: TGCGCCAGCAGTGGTAGCGGGGCCACCGGGGAGCTGTTTTTT. Its protein product is CASSGSGATGELFF.

This clone rates as medium-sized. The J gene is TRBJ2-4, the V gene TRBV6-9; 9 bases fit TRBD1. V lost 8 bases and J lost 6; bases outside the gene matches: 11. The germline CDR1 and CDR2 sequences are MNHGY and SVAAGI. The CDR3 loop spans 15 amino acids. The CDR3 bases are TGTGCCAGCGCTGCGGACAGGGGTGGAACAAACATTCAGTACTTC. This sequence encodes CASAADRGGTNIQYF.

This clone has only a few counts. V gene TRBV6-8 combines with J gene TRBJ2-2; tentatively, D is TRBD1 (5 bases). The V end lost 1 base, the J end lost 1 base, and 13 bases lay between the germline ends. The CDR3 has 17 residues. Germline lookup yields CDR1 MNHGY and CDR2 SAAAGT. The CDR3 reads CASSYFLGQMNTGELFF. The CDR3 nucleotides are TGTGCCAGCAGTTACTTTCTGGGGCAGATGAACACCGGGGAGCTGTTTTTT.

This clone was recorded a few times. The genes are TRBV1 and TRBJ2-3; TRBD2 reflects the table's D call only, with no check against the DNA. TRBV1 is annotated as a pseudogene. The CDR3 loop spans 13 amino acids. The CDR3 here is CASSPVLTDTQYF. In DNA, the CDR3 is TGCGCCAGCAGCCCCGTATTAACAGATACGCAGTATTTT.

The rearrangement links TRBV6-8 to TRBJ2-2, with D possibly being TRBD1 (5 bases). CDR1 and CDR2 from the germline V gene are MNHGY and SAAAGT. This CDR3 is 17 amino acids long. V was pared by 1 base and J by 7 bases, with 19 bases between. CDR3 in DNA: TGTGCCAGCAGTTACTACGGCTGGACATCCAAGATCGGGGAGCTGTTTTTT. Residues: CASSYYGWTSKIGELFF.

This clone was picked up a small number of times. CDR3 sequence: CASSFGSGESGNTIYF. The CDR3 DNA reads as TGTGCCAGCAGTTTCGGTTCAGGGGAGTCTGGAAACACCATATATTTT. The chain couples TRBV27 to TRBJ1-3, with D maybe TRBD1 (6 bases). Germline V gene sequence: CDR1 MNHEY, CDR2 SMNVEV (reference sequence). The CDR3 is 16 residues long. V lost 3 bases and J 1 base, leaving 13 bases between the germline ends.